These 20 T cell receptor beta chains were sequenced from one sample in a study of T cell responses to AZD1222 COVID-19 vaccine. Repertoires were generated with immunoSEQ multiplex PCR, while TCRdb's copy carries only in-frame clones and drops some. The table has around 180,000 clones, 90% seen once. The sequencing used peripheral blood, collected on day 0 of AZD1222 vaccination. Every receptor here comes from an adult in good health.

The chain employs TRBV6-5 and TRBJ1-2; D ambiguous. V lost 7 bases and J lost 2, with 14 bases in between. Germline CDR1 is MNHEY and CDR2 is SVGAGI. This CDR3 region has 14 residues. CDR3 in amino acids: CASTSDTVNYGYTF. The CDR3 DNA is TGTGCCAGCACCTCCGACACGGTAAACTATGGCTACACCTTC.

The CDR3 region is CASSSDRVYGYTF. The CDR3 DNA reads as TGTGCCAGCAGTTCGGACAGGGTGTATGGCTACACCTTC. The V and J genes are TRBV6-5 and TRBJ1-2; 8 nucleotides line up with TRBD1. The CDR3 runs 13 residues. Germline V gives CDR1 MNHEY, CDR2 SVGAGI. Unmatched junction bases numbered 3, after V lost 4 bases and J lost 5 bases.

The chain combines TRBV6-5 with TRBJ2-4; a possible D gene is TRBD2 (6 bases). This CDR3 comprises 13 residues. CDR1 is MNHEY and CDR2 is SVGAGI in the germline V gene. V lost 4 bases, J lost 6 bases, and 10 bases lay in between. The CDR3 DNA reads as TGTGCCAGCAGTTTGGACGGGGGAAACATTCAGTACTTC. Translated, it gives CASSLDGGNIQYF.

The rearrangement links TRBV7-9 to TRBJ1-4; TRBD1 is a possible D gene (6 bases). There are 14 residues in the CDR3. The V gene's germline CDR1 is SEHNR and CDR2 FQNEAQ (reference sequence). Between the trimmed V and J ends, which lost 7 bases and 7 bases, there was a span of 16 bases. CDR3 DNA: TGTGCCAGCACGCCGGGACAACTGGGTGAAAAACTGTTTTTT. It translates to CASTPGQLGEKLFF.

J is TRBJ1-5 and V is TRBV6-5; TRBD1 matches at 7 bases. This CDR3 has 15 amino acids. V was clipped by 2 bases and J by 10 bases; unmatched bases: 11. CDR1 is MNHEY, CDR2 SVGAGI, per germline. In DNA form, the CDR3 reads TGTGCCAGCAGTTACCAGGGGGGGGGTTTGTATCCCCAGCATTTT. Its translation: CASSYQGGGLYPQHF.

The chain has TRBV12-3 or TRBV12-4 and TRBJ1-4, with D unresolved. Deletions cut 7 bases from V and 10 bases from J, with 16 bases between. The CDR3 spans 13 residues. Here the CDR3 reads CASKPTRTGKLFF. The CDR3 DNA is TGTGCCAGCAAACCGACACGAACCGGAAAACTGTTTTTT.

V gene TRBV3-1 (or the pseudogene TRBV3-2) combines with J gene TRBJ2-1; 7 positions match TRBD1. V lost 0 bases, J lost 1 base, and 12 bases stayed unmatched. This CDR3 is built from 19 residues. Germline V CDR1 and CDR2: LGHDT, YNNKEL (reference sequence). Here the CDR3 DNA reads TGTGCCAGCAGCCAAGACTTCAGGAGGCGGACAGGATCCTACAATGAGCAGTTCTTC. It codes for CASSQDFRRRTGSYNEQFF.

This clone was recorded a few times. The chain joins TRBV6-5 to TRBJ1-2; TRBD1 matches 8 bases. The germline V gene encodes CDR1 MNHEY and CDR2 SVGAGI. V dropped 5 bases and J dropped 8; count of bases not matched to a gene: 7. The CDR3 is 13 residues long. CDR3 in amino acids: CASSLQGAGGYTF. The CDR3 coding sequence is TGTGCCAGCAGTCTGCAGGGGGCGGGAGGCTACACCTTC.

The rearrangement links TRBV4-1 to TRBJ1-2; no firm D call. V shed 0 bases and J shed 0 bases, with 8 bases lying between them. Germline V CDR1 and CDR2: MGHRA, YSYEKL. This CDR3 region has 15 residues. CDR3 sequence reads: CASSQDLSANYGYTF. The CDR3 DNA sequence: TGCGCCAGCAGCCAAGATTTATCAGCTAACTATGGCTACACCTTC.

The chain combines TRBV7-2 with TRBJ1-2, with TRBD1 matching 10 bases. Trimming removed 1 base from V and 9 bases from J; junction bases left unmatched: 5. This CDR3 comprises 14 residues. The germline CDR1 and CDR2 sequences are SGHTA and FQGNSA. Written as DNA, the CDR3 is TGTGCCAGCAGCTTAGGGACAGGGGGTAGTAGCTACACCTTC. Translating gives CASSLGTGGSSYTF.

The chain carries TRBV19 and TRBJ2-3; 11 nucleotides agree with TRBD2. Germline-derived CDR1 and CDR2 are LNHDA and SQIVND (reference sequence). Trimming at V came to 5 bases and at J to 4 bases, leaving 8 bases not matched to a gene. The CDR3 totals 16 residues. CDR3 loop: CASSQTGTSGPDTQYF. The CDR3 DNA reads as TGTGCCAGTAGTCAGACCGGGACTAGCGGACCAGATACGCAGTATTTT.

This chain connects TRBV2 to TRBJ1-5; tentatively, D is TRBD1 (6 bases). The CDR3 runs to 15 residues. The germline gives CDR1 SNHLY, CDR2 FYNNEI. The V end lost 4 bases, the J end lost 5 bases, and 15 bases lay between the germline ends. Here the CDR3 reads CASSADRLGDQPQHF. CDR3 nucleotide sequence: TGTGCCAGCAGTGCCGACAGGCTCGGGGATCAGCCCCAGCATTTT.

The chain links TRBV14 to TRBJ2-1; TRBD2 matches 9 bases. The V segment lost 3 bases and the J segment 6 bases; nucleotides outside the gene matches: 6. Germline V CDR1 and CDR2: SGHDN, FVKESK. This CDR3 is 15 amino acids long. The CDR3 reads CASSQIRGRGNEQFF. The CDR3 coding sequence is TGTGCCAGCAGCCAGATACGCGGGAGGGGCAATGAGCAGTTCTTC.

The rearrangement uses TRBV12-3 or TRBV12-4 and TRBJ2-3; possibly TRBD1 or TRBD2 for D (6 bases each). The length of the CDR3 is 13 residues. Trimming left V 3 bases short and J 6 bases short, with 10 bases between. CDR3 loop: CASSFKGGDTQYF. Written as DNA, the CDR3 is TGTGCCAGCAGTTTTAAGGGGGGTGATACGCAGTATTTT.

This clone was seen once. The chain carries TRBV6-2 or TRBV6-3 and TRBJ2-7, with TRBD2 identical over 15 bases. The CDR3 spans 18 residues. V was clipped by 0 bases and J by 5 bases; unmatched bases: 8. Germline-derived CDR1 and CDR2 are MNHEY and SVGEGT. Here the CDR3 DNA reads TGTGCCAGCAGTTACTCTCGGACTAGCGGGAGGGCCTTCCACGAGCAGTACTTC. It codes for CASSYSRTSGRAFHEQYF.

The CDR3 nucleotides read TGTGCCAGCAGTGAGGTCAGTACTGGCAATCAGCCCCAGCATTTT. This codes for CASSEVSTGNQPQHF. The chain uses TRBV6-1 and TRBJ1-5, with unresolved D. The CDR3 contains 15 residues. V lost 3 bases to trimming and J lost 2 bases, with 11 bases between them. In germline, CDR1 is MNHNS, CDR2 SASEGT.

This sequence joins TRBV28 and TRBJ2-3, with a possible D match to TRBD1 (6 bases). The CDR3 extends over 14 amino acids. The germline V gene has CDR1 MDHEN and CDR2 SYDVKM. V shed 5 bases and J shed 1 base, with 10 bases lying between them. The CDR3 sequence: CASSQQGRTDTQYF. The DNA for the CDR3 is TGTGCCAGCAGTCAACAGGGCCGCACAGATACGCAGTATTTT.

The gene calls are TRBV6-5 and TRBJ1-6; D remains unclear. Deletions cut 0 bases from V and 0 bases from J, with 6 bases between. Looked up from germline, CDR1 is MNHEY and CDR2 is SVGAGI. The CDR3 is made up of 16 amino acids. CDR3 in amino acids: CASSYSDGSYNSPLHF. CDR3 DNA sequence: TGTGCCAGCAGTTACTCCGATGGCTCCTATAATTCACCCCTCCACTTT.

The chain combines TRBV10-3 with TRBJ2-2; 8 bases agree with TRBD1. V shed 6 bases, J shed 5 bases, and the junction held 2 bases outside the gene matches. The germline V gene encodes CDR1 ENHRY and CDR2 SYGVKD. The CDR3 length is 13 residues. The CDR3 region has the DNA TGTGCCATCAGGACAGGGGAAACCGGGGAGCTGTTTTTT. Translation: CAIRTGETGELFF.

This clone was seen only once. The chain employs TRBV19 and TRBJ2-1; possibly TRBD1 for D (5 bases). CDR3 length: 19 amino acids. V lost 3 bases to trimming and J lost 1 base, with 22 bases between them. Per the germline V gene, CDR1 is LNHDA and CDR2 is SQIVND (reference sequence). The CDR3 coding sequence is TGTGCCAGTAGTATCCGTCGGCCAGGGAATTTCAGGTCCTACAATGAGCAGTTCTTC. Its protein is CASSIRRPGNFRSYNEQFF.